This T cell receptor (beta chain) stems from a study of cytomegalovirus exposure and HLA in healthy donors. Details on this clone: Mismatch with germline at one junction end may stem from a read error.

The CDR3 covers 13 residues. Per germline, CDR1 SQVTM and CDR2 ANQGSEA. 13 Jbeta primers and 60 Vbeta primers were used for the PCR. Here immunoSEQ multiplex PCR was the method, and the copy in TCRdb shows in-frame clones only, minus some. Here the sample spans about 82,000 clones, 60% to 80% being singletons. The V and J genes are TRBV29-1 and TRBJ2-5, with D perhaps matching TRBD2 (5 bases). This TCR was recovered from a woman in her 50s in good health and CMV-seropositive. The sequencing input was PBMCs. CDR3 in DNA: TGCAGCGTTCAAGAGGTGGGAGTGAGCGGCCAGTACTTC. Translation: CSVQEVGVSGQYF.